These 32 T cell receptor beta chains were all obtained from the same sample, sequenced in a study of T cell changes during pregnancy in multiple sclerosis. Clones were sequenced by immunoSEQ multiplex PCR, and TCRdb holds only the in-frame ones, with some missing. Here the sample spans roughly 90,000 clones, about 94% being singletons. Sequencing was performed on peripheral blood, taken in the third trimester of pregnancy. The receptor source for this set is a female donor with multiple sclerosis, enrolled in a pregnancy study.

The CDR3 is CASSLGGSRTDTQYF. DNA of the CDR3: TGTGCCAGCAGCTTGGGCGGGTCCCGCACAGATACGCAGTATTTT. This chain uses TRBV5-4 with TRBJ2-3; D is possibly TRBD2 (5 bases). Germline CDR1 reads SGHNT; CDR2 reads YYREEE (reference sequence). V was pared by 0 bases and J by 1 base, with 9 bases between. The CDR3 has 15 residues.

The rearrangement uses TRBV28 and TRBJ2-7; D gene ambiguous. V was pared by 1 base and J by 0 bases, with 13 bases between. The germline CDR1 and CDR2 sequences are MDHEN and SYDVKM. The CDR3 has 16 amino acids. CDR3 nucleotides: TGTGCCAGCAGTTTATTCCCACGGGTTTCCTCCTACGAGCAGTACTTC. This encodes CASSLFPRVSSYEQYF.

V gene TRBV29-1 combines with J gene TRBJ1-1; a weak D match, TRBD1 (5 bases). Trimming shortened V by 7 bases and J by 1 base, and 10 bases separated the two germline ends. CDR3 length: 12 amino acids. From germline, CDR1 is SQVTM and CDR2 ANQGSEA. The CDR3 region is CSADGGNTEAFF. CDR3 nucleotides: TGCAGCGCGGACGGGGGGAACACTGAAGCTTTCTTT.

V is TRBV21-1 and J is TRBJ2-5; the table calls TRBD2, which could not be checked here. TRBV21-1 is listed as a pseudogene. This CDR3 region has 17 residues. This chain's CDR3 is CASSKARPPIIQETQYF. For the CDR3, the DNA is TGTGCCAGCAGCAAAGCGCGTCCGCCAATAATCCAAGAGACCCAGTACTTC.

CDR3 coding DNA: TGCAGCGTCCGGACAGGCGACACAGATACGCAGTATTTT. As protein: CSVRTGDTDTQYF. V is TRBV29-1 and J is TRBJ2-3; TRBD1 matches 7 bases. The CDR3 runs to 13 residues. J gave up 2 bases and V 6 bases, and 5 bases lay outside the gene matches. Germline CDR1 SQVTM, CDR2 ANQGSEA.

The rearrangement uses TRBV28 and TRBJ1-1; 7 bases align to TRBD1. Germline CDR1 is MDHEN and CDR2 is SYDVKM. This CDR3 spans 17 amino acids. Unmatched junction bases numbered 11, after V lost 3 bases and J lost 1 base. CDR3 DNA sequence: TGTGCCAGCAGTTTTGCATATGAGGGGGCGGGGAACACTGAAGCTTTCTTT. This gives the protein CASSFAYEGAGNTEAFF.

The table lists this clone with a few counts. The V call is TRBV7-2, the J call TRBJ2-7; D is ambiguous. From germline, CDR1 is SGHTA and CDR2 FQGNSA. The V gene lost 2 bases and the J gene lost 0 bases, with 5 bases spanning the gap. CDR3 length equals 13 residues. This chain's CDR3 is CASSLQASYEQYF. In DNA form, the CDR3 reads TGTGCCAGCAGCTTACAGGCCTCCTACGAGCAGTACTTC.

The chain couples TRBV25-1 to TRBJ2-2, with D possibly matching TRBD1 (6 bases). The V end lost 7 bases, the J end lost 3 bases, and 9 bases lay between the germline ends. This CDR3 has 13 residues. Germline CDR1 is MGHDK and CDR2 is SYGVNS. The CDR3 region is CASNGQYTGELFF. CDR3 sequence (DNA): TGTGCCAGCAACGGACAGTACACCGGGGAGCTGTTTTTT.

The genes are TRBV7-6 and TRBJ1-3; D is unclear. The V gene's germline CDR1 is SGHVS and CDR2 FNYEAQ. V was pared by 1 base and J by 4 bases, with 5 bases between. This CDR3 spans 13 amino acids. In DNA form, the CDR3 reads TGTGCCAGCAGCTTAGTCGAGGGAAACACCATATATTTT. Amino acids: CASSLVEGNTIYF.

V usage is TRBV5-1 and J usage is TRBJ2-5; D unresolved. The CDR3 has 11 residues. Trimming removed 7 bases from V and 0 bases from J, with 4 bases in between. Germline CDR1 and CDR2: SGHRS and YFSETQ. CDR3 sequence: CASSYQETQYF. The DNA for the CDR3 is TGCGCCAGCTCCTACCAAGAGACCCAGTACTTC.

V usage is TRBV6-4 and J usage is TRBJ2-2; 8 nucleotides align to TRBD1. Germline CDR1 is MRHNA and CDR2 is SNTAGT. V gave up 2 bases and J gave up 7 bases; unmatched junction bases: 9. The CDR3 is 16 residues long. The CDR3 DNA reads TGTGCCAGCAGTGACACCAGACAGGGGTATGTCGGGGAGCTGTTTTTT. It yields the protein CASSDTRQGYVGELFF.

V is TRBV19 and J is TRBJ2-7; D is perhaps TRBD2 (6 bases). Germline-derived CDR1 and CDR2 are LNHDA and SQIVND (reference sequence). CDR3 length: 13 residues. V dropped 7 bases and J dropped 2 bases, with 12 bases sitting between them. The CDR3 DNA sequence: TGTGCCAGTATGGAGCCGGGGGCCTACGAGCAGTACTTC. Translating gives CASMEPGAYEQYF.

CDR3 bases: TGTGCCAGCAGCAATCCAGGGTTGTTAGAGACCCAGTACTTC. Translating gives CASSNPGLLETQYF. J is TRBJ2-5 and V is TRBV28, with TRBD1 as a possible D gene (5 bases). Germline V CDR1 and CDR2: MDHEN, SYDVKM. CDR3 length: 14 amino acids. The V end lost 6 bases, the J end lost 4 bases, and 15 bases lay between the germline ends.

J is TRBJ2-1 and V is TRBV7-2; TRBD2 aligns across 9 bases. The J segment lost 9 bases and the V segment lost 5 bases, leaving 11 bases of the junction unmatched. Per germline, CDR1 SGHTA and CDR2 FQGNSA. The CDR3 runs to 15 residues. This chain's CDR3 is CASSDRGGRAFEQFF. DNA of the CDR3: TGTGCCAGCAGCGATAGGGGCGGGAGGGCCTTTGAGCAGTTCTTC.

The chain is built from TRBV5-1 and TRBJ1-3; possible D gene TRBD1, 6 bases. CDR3 size: 17 residues. V lost 3 bases to trimming and J lost 0 bases, with 16 bases between them. Germline CDR1 SGHRS, CDR2 YFSETQ. DNA of the CDR3: TGCGCCAGCAGCTGGGGACACCTCGGGTTCTCTGGAAACACCATATATTTT. Translation: CASSWGHLGFSGNTIYF.

The gene calls are TRBV28 and TRBJ2-3, with a tentative D call TRBD2 (6 bases). Germline V gives CDR1 MDHEN, CDR2 SYDVKM. Trimming shortened V by 5 bases and J by 4 bases, and 13 bases separated the two germline ends. CDR3 length equals 14 residues. CDR3 amino acids: CASSPETSSDTQYF. The CDR3 DNA reads TGTGCCAGCAGTCCCGAGACTAGTTCAGATACGCAGTATTTT.

CDR3 sequence reads: CASSLKVAGVGTDTQYF. The CDR3 DNA follows: TGTGCCAGCTCGCTCAAGGTGGCGGGAGTTGGCACAGATACGCAGTATTTT. The genes are TRBV18 and TRBJ2-3; 7 bases are a match to TRBD2. The CDR3 is 17 residues long. The germline CDR1 and CDR2 sequences are KGHSH and LQKENI. After removal of 6 bases from V and 1 base from J, the junction contained 13 bases not matched to a gene.

The chain combines TRBV6-5 with TRBJ2-1; TRBD2 might be the D (6 bases). The CDR3 runs to 13 residues. Germline V gives CDR1 MNHEY, CDR2 SVGAGI. The ends were cut back, 6 bases at V and 9 bases at J, with 15 bases in the middle. The CDR3, as DNA: TGTGCCAGCAGAAGGGACTCCCTGGCTGAGCAGTTCTTC. It is translated as CASRRDSLAEQFF.

The chain joins TRBV7-9 to TRBJ2-2; 7 bases line up with TRBD1. The CDR3 is 14 amino acids. V lost 1 base to trimming and J lost 4 bases; unmatched junction nucleotides: 0. CDR1 is SEHNR and CDR2 is FQNEAQ in the germline V gene (reference sequence). The CDR3 region is CASSLGQGTGELFF. Written as DNA, the CDR3 is TGTGCCAGCAGCTTAGGACAGGGCACCGGGGAGCTGTTTTTT.

Worth noting for this clone: One junction end does not reproduce the germline sequence, and a read error may be involved. V is TRBV7-7 and J is TRBJ2-2; D is unclear. The CDR3 has 13 amino acids. Germline V gene sequence: CDR1 SSHAT, CDR2 FNYEAQ (reference sequence). The DNA of the CDR3 is TGTGCTAGCAGCTTGAGAGGCACCGGGGAGCTGTTTTTT. It codes for CASSLRGTGELFF.

The chain joins TRBV5-8 to TRBJ2-2; 7 nucleotides match TRBD1. The V and J ends lost 5 bases and 4 bases, in that order; junction bases with no gene match: 5. The CDR3 extends over 14 amino acids. CDR1 is SGHTS, CDR2 YDEGEE, per germline. This chain's CDR3 is CASRRTGLTGELFF. The CDR3 coding sequence is TGTGCCAGCAGAAGGACAGGACTCACCGGGGAGCTGTTTTTT.

This clone has just a few counts. The chain uses TRBV6-1 and TRBJ1-5, with D possibly being TRBD1 (5 bases). Between the trimmed V and J ends, which lost 7 bases and 11 bases, there was a span of 15 bases. The CDR3 has 12 residues. Germline V gene sequence: CDR1 MNHNS, CDR2 SASEGT. The CDR3: CASIGGGGSQHF. As DNA, the CDR3 is TGTGCCAGCATTGGCGGTGGGGGGTCCCAGCATTTT.

The rearrangement links TRBV7-6 to TRBJ2-1, with 9 bases matching TRBD2. J lost 5 bases, V lost 2 bases, and 10 bases had no gene match. Germline CDR1 is SGHVS and CDR2 is FNYEAQ. The CDR3 has 17 residues. CDR3 protein: CASSLSPGLARDNEQFF. The CDR3 DNA reads as TGTGCCAGCAGCTTAAGTCCTGGACTAGCGAGGGACAATGAGCAGTTCTTC.

This sequence joins TRBV29-1 and TRBJ1-1; tentative D call: TRBD1 (5 bases). CDR3 size: 14 residues. V gave up 4 bases and J gave up 2 bases, with 14 bases separating them. Germline V CDR1 and CDR2: SQVTM, ANQGSEA. This CDR3 reads CSVAQAPFNTEAFF. CDR3 sequence (DNA): TGCAGCGTTGCACAGGCCCCCTTCAACACTGAAGCTTTCTTT.

This sequence joins TRBV7-2 and TRBJ2-5; 8 nucleotides align to TRBD1. V dropped 5 bases and J dropped 3; count of bases not matched to a gene: 11. The CDR3 extends over 16 amino acids. Germline assignment: CDR1 SGHTA and CDR2 FQGNSA. This chain's CDR3 is CASSPRGQGAKETQYF. The CDR3 nucleotides read TGTGCCAGCAGCCCCAGGGGTCAGGGGGCGAAAGAGACCCAGTACTTC.

In this sample, this clone turned up a few times. The V call is TRBV27, the J call TRBJ2-7; TRBD2 might be the D (5 bases). V lost 1 base and J 5 bases, leaving 12 bases between the germline ends. Germline V gene sequence: CDR1 MNHEY, CDR2 SMNVEV (reference sequence). CDR3 length: 14 residues. The CDR3 nucleotides read TGTGCCAGCAGTTTATATGGGGAGACCCACGAGCAGTACTTC. Its translation: CASSLYGETHEQYF.

This clone was seen only once. The chain uses TRBV11-2 and TRBJ1-4; D perhaps matches TRBD1 (6 bases). Germline V gene lookup returns CDR1 SGHAT and CDR2 FQNNGV. The V end lost 2 bases, the J end lost 4 bases, and 14 bases lay between the germline ends. The CDR3 sequence is 16 residues long. CDR3 amino acids: CASSLRIQGYNEKLFF. The DNA of the CDR3 is TGTGCCAGCAGCTTACGGATACAGGGATATAATGAAAAACTGTTTTTT.

About this clone itself: The same CDR3 arises from other DNA sequences in this sample as well. The rearrangement joins TRBV5-1 to TRBJ2-2; 10 bases are a match to TRBD1. The CDR3 sequence is 17 residues long. The V segment lost 0 bases and the J segment 1 base; nucleotides outside the gene matches: 3. Germline V gene lookup returns CDR1 SGHRS and CDR2 YFSETQ. Here the CDR3 reads CASSLGQGARNTGELFF. The CDR3, as DNA: TGCGCCAGCAGCTTGGGACAGGGGGCGAGGAACACCGGGGAGCTGTTTTTT.

This clone was seen only once. This chain links TRBV5-1 with TRBJ2-5; 14 positions agree with TRBD2. Per germline, CDR1 SGHRS and CDR2 YFSETQ. The CDR3 totals 16 residues. V gave up 3 bases and J gave up 5 bases; unmatched junction bases: 6. The DNA of the CDR3 is TGCGCCAGCAGCTGGGGACTAGCGGGAGTTTCCGAGACCCAGTACTTC. Translated, it gives CASSWGLAGVSETQYF.

The gene calls are TRBV19 and TRBJ1-2; D remains ambiguous. The ends were cut back, 1 base at V and 8 bases at J, with 14 bases in the middle. Germline CDR1 LNHDA, CDR2 SQIVND (reference sequence). The CDR3 spans 14 residues. The CDR3 here is CASSIARTARGYTF. CDR3 nucleotides: TGTGCCAGTAGTATAGCCCGAACTGCACGAGGCTACACCTTC.

This chain joins TRBV27 and TRBJ2-7; D is unclear. Germline CDR1 MNHEY, CDR2 SMNVEV (reference sequence). Deletions cut 5 bases from V and 4 bases from J, with 12 bases between. The CDR3 totals 13 residues. CDR3 nucleotides: TGTGCCAGCAGTCCCAGGTTTGGGTACGAGCAGTACTTC. Translating it yields CASSPRFGYEQYF.

The V call is TRBV2, the J call TRBJ2-1; possible D gene TRBD1, 6 bases. The germline CDR1 and CDR2 sequences are SNHLY and FYNNEI. The ends were cut back, 6 bases at V and 6 bases at J, with 12 bases in the middle. This CDR3 spans 13 amino acids. This chain's CDR3 is CASRTTGFNEQFF. As DNA, the CDR3 is TGTGCCAGCAGAACAACAGGGTTCAATGAGCAGTTCTTC. The variable domain in full, with the rest retrieved from reference TRBV2 and TRBJ2-1, is EPEVTQTPSHQVTQMGQEVILRCVPISNHLYFYWYRQILGQKVEFLVSFYNNEISEKSEIFDDQFSVERPDGSNFTLKIRSTKLEDSAMYFCASRTTGFNEQFFGPGTRLTVL.